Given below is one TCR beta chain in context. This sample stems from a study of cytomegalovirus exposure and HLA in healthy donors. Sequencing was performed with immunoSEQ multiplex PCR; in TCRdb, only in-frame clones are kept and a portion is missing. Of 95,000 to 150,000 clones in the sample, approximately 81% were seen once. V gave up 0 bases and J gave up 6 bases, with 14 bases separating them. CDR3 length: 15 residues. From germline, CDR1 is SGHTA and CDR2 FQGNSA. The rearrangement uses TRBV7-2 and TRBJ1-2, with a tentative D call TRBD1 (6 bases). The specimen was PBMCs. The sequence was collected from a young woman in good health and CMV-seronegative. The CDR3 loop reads CASSLAWVTGHGYTF. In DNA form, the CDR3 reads TGTGCCAGCAGCTTAGCTTGGGTAACAGGGCATGGCTACACCTTC.